This is a list of T cell receptor beta chains from one sample in a study of cytomegalovirus exposure and HLA in healthy donors. Assay: immunoSEQ multiplex PCR; the TCRdb copy retains only in-frame clones and omits some. The sample contains tens of thousands of clones, approximately 71% of which appear only once. Sequenced sample: PBMCs. All receptors derive from a man aged 35 to 55 in good health and CMV-seronegative. Both conserved end residues are part of each CDR3. Fields, in order: J gene, V gene, clone size, D gene, CDR3 length, CDR3 protein, CDR3 DNA. A D gene is named only where the DNA matches it firmly. The listing skips clone size in some rows; elsewhere it reads once, few, many or a size class.

TRBJ2-1 | TRBV9 | - | TRBD2 | 19 | CASSVAPGLAGSEYNEQFF | TGTGCCAGCAGCGTAGCTCCCGGACTAGCGGGATCAGAATACAATGAGCAGTTCTTC
TRBJ2-1 | TRBV9 | - | - | 15 | CASSPPWSSGNEQFF | TGTGCCAGCAGCCCCCCGTGGTCCTCGGGCAATGAGCAGTTCTTC
TRBJ1-2 | TRBV29-1 | - | TRBD1 | 14 | CSVEGRGLRGGYTF | TGCAGCGTTGAAGGCAGGGGGCTGCGGGGCGGCTACACCTTC
TRBJ1-2 | TRBV29-1 | - | - | 13 | CSVEFTVALGYTF | TGCAGCGTTGAGTTCACTGTAGCGCTTGGCTACACCTTC
TRBJ1-2 | TRBV27 | - | TRBD1 | 14 | CASSLQGANYGYTF | TGTGCCAGCAGTCTACAGGGGGCTAACTATGGCTACACCTTC
TRBJ1-1 | TRBV6-6 | - | - | 11 | CATVQAVGAFF | TGTGCCACTGTTCAGGCCGTTGGGGCTTTCTTT
TRBJ1-1 | TRBV7-3 | - | - | 15 | CASSLMAGMNTEAFF | TGTGCCAGCAGCTTAATGGCGGGGATGAACACTGAAGCTTTCTTT
TRBJ2-7 | TRBV9 | - | - | 14 | CASSVGRDSGEQYF | TGTGCCAGCAGCGTAGGCAGAGACTCGGGCGAGCAGTACTTC
TRBJ1-6 | TRBV9 | - | - | 16 | CASTLDGSSYNSPLHF | TGTGCCAGCACCCTGGACGGGAGCTCCTATAATTCACCCCTCCACTTT
TRBJ1-2 | TRBV19 | few | - | 12 | CASTLDYYGYTF | TGTGCCAGTACCCTAGACTACTATGGCTACACCTTC
TRBJ1-4 | TRBV7-9 | few | - | 12 | CASSWGEEKLFF | TGTGCCAGCAGTTGGGGGGAAGAAAAACTGTTTTTT
TRBJ1-2 | TRBV9 | few | TRBD1 | 15 | CASSPSGTGVEGYTF | TGTGCCAGCAGCCCTTCCGGGACAGGGGTGGAGGGCTACACCTTC
TRBJ2-7 | TRBV19 | - | - | 14 | CASCHKDSSYEQYF | TGTGCCAGCTGCCATAAGGACAGCTCCTACGAGCAGTACTTC
TRBJ1-5 | TRBV10-2 | - | TRBD1 | 17 | CASGGGQGALSNQPQHF | TGCGCCAGCGGGGGGGGACAGGGGGCTTTGAGCAATCAGCCCCAGCATTTT
TRBJ2-6 | TRBV6-1 | - | TRBD1 | 14 | CASTYDRAANVLTF | TGTGCCAGCACCTATGACAGGGCGGCCAACGTCCTGACTTTC
TRBJ1-4 | TRBV5-6 | - | - | 17 | CASSFRGLKSTNEKLFF | TGTGCCAGCAGCTTCCGGGGATTAAAGTCAACTAATGAAAAACTGTTTTTT
TRBJ1-1 | TRBV15 | - | - | 13 | CATSSGAYTEAFF | TGTGCCACCAGCAGTGGGGCCTACACTGAAGCTTTCTTT